The rows below give T cell receptor beta chains drawn from one sample of a study of CD8 T cells in Susac syndrome. In TCRdb, the immunoSEQ multiplex PCR reads were re-called with MiXCR into one record per CDR3 protein. Among fewer than 90,000 distinct CDR3 sequences listed, roughly 92% were seen once. Input material: CD8+ T cells from PBMCs. The receptor set was obtained from a human donor with Susac syndrome. Both conserved end residues are part of each CDR3. D genes are given only for firm matches. Where a row states a size, it is once, few, many or the class of an expanded clone; other rows omit it.

abundance,d_gene,j_gene,v_gene,len,CDR3aa,CDR3nt
.,.,TRBJ2-3,TRBV20-1,14,CSATQQFPTDTQYF,TGCAGTGCTACTCAACAATTCCCCACAGATACGCAGTATTTT
.,.,TRBJ1-5,TRBV21-1,17,CASSKSLGTGAQQPQHF,TGTGCCAGCAGCAAAAGCCTCGGGACAGGGGCTCAGCAGCCCCAGCATTTT
.,TRBD1,TRBJ1-4,TRBV20-1,15,CSARDGTAIRKKLFF,TGCAGTGCTAGAGATGGGACAGCTATAAGGAAAAAACTGTTTTTT
.,.,TRBJ1-5,TRBV20-1,20,CSAREQGWGVHLGVASPQHF,TGCAGTGCTAGAGAACAGGGATGGGGCGTCCATCTTGGGGTTGCGTCCCCCCAGCATTTT
.,.,TRBJ1-4,TRBV29-1,15,CSAVVLRQSNEKLFF,TGCAGCGCAGTCGTACTACGACAGTCTAATGAAAAACTGTTTTTT
.,.,TRBJ1-2,TRBV16,15,CASSPPETWALGYTF,TGTGCCAGCAGCCCTCCGGAAACATGGGCCCTTGGCTACACCTTC
once,.,TRBJ2-7,TRBV6-5,10,CASGVYEQYF,TGTGCCAGCGGAGTCTACGAGCAGTACTTC
.,.,TRBJ1-3,TRBV12-3/TRBV12-4,14,CASSRTVSGNTIYF,TGTGCCAGCAGTCGGACAGTCTCTGGAAACACCATATATTTT
.,.,TRBJ2-1,TRBV14,16,CASSPSESWEDNEQFF,TGTGCCAGCAGCCCCTCTGAAAGTTGGGAAGACAATGAGCAGTTCTTC
.,.,TRBJ1-1,TRBV28,13,CASSPSLNTEAFF,TGTGCCAGCAGTCCGTCATTGAACACTGAAGCTTTCTTT
.,.,TRBJ2-1,TRBV9,15,CASSTGSSYGNEQFF,TGTGCCAGCAGTACCGGGAGCTCATACGGCAATGAGCAGTTCTTC
.,.,TRBJ2-2,TRBV18,14,CASSPPDTTGELFF,TGTGCCAGCTCACCACCGGACACCACCGGGGAGCTGTTTTTT
.,TRBD1,TRBJ2-7,TRBV7-9,15,CASSPGGAGLHEQYF,TGTGCCAGCAGCCCAGGGGGCGCAGGCTTACACGAGCAGTACTTC
.,.,TRBJ2-4,TRBV19,15,CASSMGRALKNIQYF,TGTGCCAGTAGTATGGGCAGGGCCCTCAAAAACATTCAGTACTTC
.,TRBD1,TRBJ1-1,TRBV25-1,13,CASSDRTGQRAFF,TGTGCCAGCAGTGACAGGACAGGGCAGCGAGCTTTCTTT
.,.,TRBJ2-7,TRBV12-3/TRBV12-4,15,CASSTAGRRKYEQYF,TGTGCCAGCAGTACCGCCGGCAGGCGAAAGTACGAGCAGTACTTC
.,.,TRBJ1-5,TRBV6-6,14,CASSFVDSNQPQHF,TGTGCCAGCAGTTTTGTGGATAGCAATCAGCCCCAGCATTTT
.,TRBD1,TRBJ2-3,TRBV6-5,14,CASSDRGRTDTQYF,TGTGCCAGCAGCGACAGGGGGCGCACAGATACGCAGTATTTT
.,.,TRBJ2-2,TRBV4-1,18,CASSQPEWAGASSGELFF,TGCGCCAGCAGCCAACCAGAGTGGGCAGGGGCGAGTTCGGGGGAGCTGTTTTTT
.,TRBD1,TRBJ1-5,TRBV19,16,CASSIVGQGLSWPQHF,TGTGCCAGTAGTATAGTCGGACAGGGGCTATCTTGGCCCCAGCATTTT
.,TRBD2,TRBJ2-7,TRBV6-5,16,CASSSGLPPSSYEQYF,TGTGCCAGCAGTTCGGGACTACCCCCAAGCTCCTACGAGCAGTACTTC
.,.,TRBJ1-2,TRBV5-1,15,CASSLAFQGSSGYTF,TGCGCCAGCAGCTTGGCTTTTCAGGGATCGAGCGGCTACACCTTC
.,.,TRBJ1-1,TRBV12-3/TRBV12-4,15,CASSLASPGPNGAFF,TGTGCCAGCAGTTTAGCCTCTCCGGGCCCTAATGGAGCTTTCTTT
.,TRBD1,TRBJ2-3,TRBV6-1,17,CASTPLTGATDSDTQYF,TGTGCCAGCACTCCCCTTACAGGGGCCACTGATTCCGATACGCAGTATTTT
.,.,TRBJ2-3,TRBV7-9,13,CASSLVGADTQYF,TGTGCCAGCAGCTTAGTCGGGGCAGATACGCAGTATTTT
.,TRBD2,TRBJ2-1,TRBV2,19,CASSEAILLAGASYNEQFF,TGTGCCAGCAGTGAAGCGATTCTTCTAGCGGGGGCCTCCTACAATGAGCAGTTCTTC
.,TRBD1,TRBJ2-7,TRBV7-8,16,CASSYPGTGGGYEQYF,TGTGCCAGCAGCTACCCCGGGACAGGGGGCGGTTACGAGCAGTACTTC
.,.,TRBJ1-2,TRBV5-1,10,CASSWDGYTF,TGCGCCAGCAGCTGGGATGGCTACACCTTC
.,.,TRBJ1-5,TRBV12-3/TRBV12-4,13,CASSPAQRQPQHF,TGTGCCAGCAGTCCCGCACAGAGACAGCCCCAGCATTTT
.,.,TRBJ1-1,TRBV6-2/TRBV6-3,12,CASRLGYAEAFF,TGTGCCAGCAGGTTGGGGTACGCTGAAGCTTTCTTT
.,TRBD2,TRBJ2-1,TRBV15,18,CATSRVGMSGTWFNEQFF,TGTGCCACCAGCAGAGTTGGGATGAGCGGGACGTGGTTCAATGAGCAGTTCTTC
.,TRBD1,TRBJ1-5,TRBV7-9,15,CASSFGDSSNQPQHF,TGTGCCAGCAGCTTCGGGGACAGCTCCAATCAGCCCCAGCATTTT
.,.,TRBJ2-7,TRBV30,13,CAWSEYGGVEQYF,TGTGCCTGGAGTGAGTATGGGGGAGTCGAGCAGTACTTC
once,.,TRBJ2-7,TRBV6-2/TRBV6-3,14,CASSPRSSRNEQYF,TGTGCCAGCAGCCCCAGGTCCTCCAGGAACGAGCAGTACTTC
.,.,TRBJ2-5,TRBV29-1,10,CSVGWETQYF,TGCAGCGTTGGGTGGGAGACCCAGTACTTC
once,.,TRBJ1-1,TRBV12-3/TRBV12-4,14,CASSFRPGNTEAFF,TGTGCCAGCAGTTTTAGGCCTGGGAACACTGAAGCTTTCTTT
.,.,TRBJ1-2,TRBV20-1,10,CSDGEYGYTF,TGCAGTGACGGGGAATACGGCTACACCTTC
once,TRBD2,TRBJ2-5,TRBV7-8,16,CASCWTSGRTQETQYF,TGTGCCAGCTGCTGGACTAGCGGGAGGACCCAAGAGACCCAGTACTTC
once,.,TRBJ2-2,TRBV20-1,13,CSATGLLTGELFF,TGCAGTGCTACGGGACTCCTCACCGGGGAGCTGTTTTTT
once,.,TRBJ2-3,TRBV27,13,CASSFDSTDTQYF,TGTGCCAGCAGTTTTGACAGCACAGATACGCAGTATTTT
.,TRBD1,TRBJ1-1,TRBV20-1,13,CSADDRGNTEAFF,TGCAGTGCTGATGACAGGGGGAACACTGAAGCTTTCTTT
.,TRBD2,TRBJ2-1,TRBV20-1,15,CSARDQASGRHEQFF,TGCAGTGCTAGAGATCAAGCTAGCGGGAGGCATGAGCAGTTCTTC